Listed below are T cell receptor beta chains from one sample, sequenced in a study of radiotherapy plus CTLA-4 blockade in lung cancer. Sequenced by immunoSEQ multiplex PCR; TCRdb stores in-frame clones only, minus some. This table has some 60,000 clones, under 80% appearing once. The input for sequencing was peripheral blood, taken from a patient treated with radiotherapy plus ipilimumab. Receptors originate from a human donor with non-small cell lung cancer who had a complete response to radiotherapy plus ipilimumab. CDR3s include the opening cysteine and the closing phenylalanine or tryptophan. D genes are given only for firm matches. Some rows mark clone size as missing; the rest say once, few, many or name a class of expanded clone.

j_gene: TRBJ2-2
d_gene: -
abundance: -
v_gene: TRBV10-3
CDR3nt: TGTGCCATCAGTGTGCCAGAGAACACCGGGGAGCTGTTTTTT
CDR3aa: CAISVPENTGELFF

j_gene: TRBJ2-3
d_gene: TRBD2
abundance: -
v_gene: TRBV9
CDR3nt: TGTGCCAGCAGCGTAGAATTGTTTAGCGGGATAGGGGGAGATACGCAGTATTTT
CDR3aa: CASSVELFSGIGGDTQYF

j_gene: TRBJ1-3
d_gene: -
abundance: once
v_gene: TRBV7-2
CDR3nt: TGTGCCAGCAGCACCAGCTCTGGAAACACCATATATTTT
CDR3aa: CASSTSSGNTIYF

j_gene: TRBJ2-1
d_gene: -
abundance: -
v_gene: TRBV2
CDR3nt: TGTGCCAGCAGGGCAGGCCCCTACAATGAGCAGTTCTTC
CDR3aa: CASRAGPYNEQFF

j_gene: TRBJ2-5
d_gene: TRBD2
abundance: few
v_gene: TRBV5-6
CDR3nt: TGTGCCAGCAGCTTGAGGCTAGCGGGGGGAGAGACCCAGTACTTC
CDR3aa: CASSLRLAGGETQYF

j_gene: TRBJ2-7
d_gene: TRBD2
abundance: -
v_gene: TRBV19
CDR3nt: TGTGCCAGTAGTACCAAGACTAGCGGTACCTACGAGCAGTACTTC
CDR3aa: CASSTKTSGTYEQYF

j_gene: TRBJ2-1
d_gene: TRBD2
abundance: -
v_gene: TRBV5-1
CDR3nt: TGCGCCAGCAGTTTAGCGGGAGGTGACAATGAGCAGTTCTTC
CDR3aa: CASSLAGGDNEQFF

j_gene: TRBJ1-4
d_gene: TRBD1
abundance: -
v_gene: TRBV29-1
CDR3nt: TGCAGCGTTGGACAGGGCCCTGAAAAACTGTTTTTT
CDR3aa: CSVGQGPEKLFF

j_gene: TRBJ2-3
d_gene: TRBD2
abundance: -
v_gene: TRBV5-1
CDR3nt: TGCGCCAGCAGCTTTCCCACTAGCGGGAGGGTCACAGATACGCAGTATTTT
CDR3aa: CASSFPTSGRVTDTQYF

j_gene: TRBJ2-5
d_gene: -
abundance: -
v_gene: TRBV7-9
CDR3nt: TGTGCCAGCAGCTCAGCACCAGCGAGGACCCAGTACTTC
CDR3aa: CASSSAPARTQYF

j_gene: TRBJ1-2
d_gene: TRBD1
abundance: -
v_gene: TRBV30
CDR3nt: TGTGCCTGGAGTGTCGGAACGACAGGGGGGACCCCCTATGGCTACACCTTC
CDR3aa: CAWSVGTTGGTPYGYTF

j_gene: TRBJ2-1
d_gene: TRBD1
abundance: -
v_gene: TRBV12-5
CDR3nt: TGTGCTAGTGCTCTGACAGGGAGCTCCTACAATGAGCAGTTCTTC
CDR3aa: CASALTGSSYNEQFF

j_gene: TRBJ2-1
d_gene: TRBD2
abundance: -
v_gene: TRBV18
CDR3nt: TGTGCCAGCGCCCCCAGAACCGGGACTAGCGGCTACAATGAGCAGTTCTTC
CDR3aa: CASAPRTGTSGYNEQFF

j_gene: TRBJ2-2
d_gene: TRBD2
abundance: -
v_gene: TRBV7-6
CDR3nt: TGTGCCAGCAGCTTGAGAGGCCTAGCGGGGAAGGGCACCGGGGAGCTGTTTTTT
CDR3aa: CASSLRGLAGKGTGELFF

j_gene: TRBJ2-1
d_gene: -
abundance: -
v_gene: TRBV5-1
CDR3nt: TGCGCCAGCAGCTTAAACAGGGTGGATGAGCAGTTCTTC
CDR3aa: CASSLNRVDEQFF

j_gene: TRBJ2-3
d_gene: TRBD2
abundance: once
v_gene: TRBV4-3
CDR3nt: TGCGCCAGCAGCCTGGGGGGGGATACGCAGTATTTT
CDR3aa: CASSLGGDTQYF

j_gene: TRBJ2-1
d_gene: TRBD2
abundance: -
v_gene: TRBV7-2
CDR3nt: TGTGCCAGCAGCAGAGCGGGATTCTCCTACAATGAGCAGTTCTTC
CDR3aa: CASSRAGFSYNEQFF

j_gene: TRBJ1-1
d_gene: TRBD1
abundance: -
v_gene: TRBV27
CDR3nt: TGTGCCAGCAGCCCAGGGGGCATCACTGAAGCTTTCTTT
CDR3aa: CASSPGGITEAFF

j_gene: TRBJ2-3
d_gene: TRBD1
abundance: -
v_gene: TRBV5-1
CDR3nt: TGCGCCAGCAGCCAAGGGACAGGCTTTAGCACAGATACGCAGTATTTT
CDR3aa: CASSQGTGFSTDTQYF

j_gene: TRBJ1-2
d_gene: -
abundance: -
v_gene: TRBV11-2
CDR3nt: TGTGCCAGCAGCCTCCGGGAGGCCCGAGGGGGCTACACCTTC
CDR3aa: CASSLREARGGYTF

j_gene: TRBJ2-5
d_gene: TRBD2
abundance: -
v_gene: TRBV6-1
CDR3nt: TGTGCCAGCAGTGACAGCGGGGTTGGGACCCAGTACTTC
CDR3aa: CASSDSGVGTQYF

j_gene: TRBJ2-1
d_gene: -
abundance: -
v_gene: TRBV5-8
CDR3nt: TGTGCCAGCAGCCGGGTTGCAATATTCAGAGGCAACTACAATGAGCAGTTCTTC
CDR3aa: CASSRVAIFRGNYNEQFF

j_gene: TRBJ2-7
d_gene: -
abundance: -
v_gene: TRBV9
CDR3nt: TGTGCCAGCAGCGTAGGAGGTGGGTCCGTGGGGCAGTACTTC
CDR3aa: CASSVGGGSVGQYF

j_gene: TRBJ1-4
d_gene: TRBD1
abundance: -
v_gene: TRBV9
CDR3nt: TGTGCCAGCAGCGAGGCAGGGGGAAATGAAAAACTGTTTTTT
CDR3aa: CASSEAGGNEKLFF

j_gene: TRBJ1-2
d_gene: TRBD1
abundance: -
v_gene: TRBV10-3
CDR3nt: TGTGCCATCAGTACCGCGGGACAGGAGAACTATGGCTACACCTTC
CDR3aa: CAISTAGQENYGYTF

j_gene: TRBJ1-2
d_gene: TRBD1
abundance: -
v_gene: TRBV6-5
CDR3nt: TGTGCCAGCAGTCCCGGACAGGGAGTTGGCTACACCTTC
CDR3aa: CASSPGQGVGYTF

j_gene: TRBJ2-3
d_gene: -
abundance: -
v_gene: TRBV5-1
CDR3nt: TGCGCCAGCAGCTTGGGTACCCTTAGCGGATACGGCACAGATACGCAGTATTTT
CDR3aa: CASSLGTLSGYGTDTQYF

j_gene: TRBJ1-5
d_gene: -
abundance: -
v_gene: TRBV7-8
CDR3nt: TGTGCCAGCAGCTCATCTCTATTGGGGAGGGGGAGGTATAGCAATCAGCCCCAGCATTTT
CDR3aa: CASSSSLLGRGRYSNQPQHF

j_gene: TRBJ2-5
d_gene: -
abundance: -
v_gene: TRBV18
CDR3nt: TGTGCCAGCTCACCAGGAGTAGCGGTTCAAGAGACCCAGTACTTC
CDR3aa: CASSPGVAVQETQYF

j_gene: TRBJ1-5
d_gene: -
abundance: -
v_gene: TRBV7-9
CDR3nt: TGTGCCAGCAGCCGAGGGGGAGATAATCAGCCCCAGCATTTT
CDR3aa: CASSRGGDNQPQHF

j_gene: TRBJ1-1
d_gene: TRBD1
abundance: -
v_gene: TRBV5-1
CDR3nt: TGCGCCAGCAGCACGGGACAGAAGAACACTGAAGCTTTCTTT
CDR3aa: CASSTGQKNTEAFF

j_gene: TRBJ1-2
d_gene: -
abundance: -
v_gene: TRBV18
CDR3nt: TGTGCCAGCTCACCAAGGGTTGGGGACTCTGGGTATGGCTACACCTTC
CDR3aa: CASSPRVGDSGYGYTF

j_gene: TRBJ2-7
d_gene: TRBD1
abundance: -
v_gene: TRBV18
CDR3nt: TGTGCCAGCTCAATCTGGGACAGGGGAAATTACGAGCAGTACTTC
CDR3aa: CASSIWDRGNYEQYF

j_gene: TRBJ1-5
d_gene: -
abundance: -
v_gene: TRBV7-2
CDR3nt: TGTGCCAGCAGCTTATCAGTACAGCACCTCAGCAATCAGCCCCAGCATTTT
CDR3aa: CASSLSVQHLSNQPQHF

j_gene: TRBJ2-2
d_gene: TRBD1
abundance: -
v_gene: TRBV7-2
CDR3nt: TGTGCCAGCAACCTAGGACAGGGGAACGGGGAGCTGCTTTTT
CDR3aa: CASNLGQGNGELLF

j_gene: TRBJ1-5
d_gene: TRBD1
abundance: few
v_gene: TRBV6-1
CDR3nt: TGTGCCAGCACACTTACAGGGGGCGTAGGTCAGCCCCAGCATTTT
CDR3aa: CASTLTGGVGQPQHF

j_gene: TRBJ2-1
d_gene: TRBD2
abundance: -
v_gene: TRBV11-3
CDR3nt: TGTGCCAGCAGCTCGGGGTCGGGAGGGCCCATTTCCAATGAGCAGTTCTTC
CDR3aa: CASSSGSGGPISNEQFF

j_gene: TRBJ2-7
d_gene: -
abundance: -
v_gene: TRBV6-1
CDR3nt: TGTGCCAGCAGTGAAGGGGGGGGGCCTTCCTACGAGCAGTACTTC
CDR3aa: CASSEGGGPSYEQYF

j_gene: TRBJ1-1
d_gene: TRBD1
abundance: -
v_gene: TRBV5-4
CDR3nt: TGTGCCAGCAGCCTGGGACAGGGGCAGACTGAAGCTTTCTTT
CDR3aa: CASSLGQGQTEAFF

j_gene: TRBJ2-3
d_gene: -
abundance: -
v_gene: TRBV7-2
CDR3nt: TGTGCCAGCAGCTCAGCGTCTAGCACAGATACGCAGTATTTT
CDR3aa: CASSSASSTDTQYF

j_gene: TRBJ2-5
d_gene: TRBD1
abundance: -
v_gene: TRBV5-5
CDR3nt: TGTGCCAGCAGCTTACCTCCGGGACAGGGTTTGTCCCAGTACTTC
CDR3aa: CASSLPPGQGLSQYF

j_gene: TRBJ2-1
d_gene: TRBD2
abundance: once
v_gene: TRBV7-6
CDR3nt: TGTGCCAGCAGCTCCCCATCGAGCGGGAACAATGAGCAGTTCTTC
CDR3aa: CASSSPSSGNNEQFF

j_gene: TRBJ1-1
d_gene: -
abundance: -
v_gene: TRBV19
CDR3nt: TGTGCCAGTTCGGGGAGATCGGCGTTCACTGAAGCTTTCTTT
CDR3aa: CASSGRSAFTEAFF

j_gene: TRBJ2-5
d_gene: -
abundance: -
v_gene: TRBV6-6
CDR3nt: TGTGCCAGCAGATCACTAGGATACGGGACCCAGTACTTC
CDR3aa: CASRSLGYGTQYF

j_gene: TRBJ1-6
d_gene: -
abundance: -
v_gene: TRBV2
CDR3nt: TGTGCCAGCAGAGGCGGGGGACTTCCAAATTCACCCCTCCACTTT
CDR3aa: CASRGGGLPNSPLHF

j_gene: TRBJ1-2
d_gene: -
abundance: -
v_gene: TRBV27
CDR3nt: TGTGCCAGCAGTTTGGATAACAGGCGTAGAGGTGGCTACACCTTC
CDR3aa: CASSLDNRRRGGYTF

j_gene: TRBJ2-1
d_gene: TRBD2
abundance: -
v_gene: TRBV10-3
CDR3nt: TGTGCCATCAGTGAGTCGGCAGCGGGGGCGATATACAATGAGCAGTTCTTC
CDR3aa: CAISESAAGAIYNEQFF

j_gene: TRBJ1-4
d_gene: -
abundance: few
v_gene: TRBV19
CDR3nt: TGTGCCAGTAGTGTTGGCCGACTGAATGAAAAACTGTTTTTT
CDR3aa: CASSVGRLNEKLFF

j_gene: TRBJ2-7
d_gene: TRBD1
abundance: once
v_gene: TRBV30
CDR3nt: TGTGCCTGGGACAGGGGGCGCTTCTACGAGCAGTACTTC
CDR3aa: CAWDRGRFYEQYF

j_gene: TRBJ2-5
d_gene: TRBD1
abundance: once
v_gene: TRBV27
CDR3nt: TGTGCCAGCAGTCCCGGACAGGGGGGCAGAGAGACCCAGTACTTC
CDR3aa: CASSPGQGGRETQYF

j_gene: TRBJ2-5
d_gene: TRBD2
abundance: -
v_gene: TRBV5-6
CDR3nt: TGTGCCAGCAGCTTTACTAGCGGGGGGCAAGAGACCCAGTACTTC
CDR3aa: CASSFTSGGQETQYF

j_gene: TRBJ2-3
d_gene: -
abundance: -
v_gene: TRBV19
CDR3nt: TGTGCCAGTAGTATACATACTAGCAGGGGCACAGATACGCAGTATTTT
CDR3aa: CASSIHTSRGTDTQYF

j_gene: TRBJ2-7
d_gene: -
abundance: once
v_gene: TRBV7-2
CDR3nt: TGTGCCAGCAGCTTTACTGAGAATCCCGCCCAGCAGTACTTC
CDR3aa: CASSFTENPAQQYF

j_gene: TRBJ2-2
d_gene: -
abundance: -
v_gene: TRBV7-2
CDR3nt: TGTGCCAGCAGTCCGGGACTTAACACCGGGGAGCTGTTTTTT
CDR3aa: CASSPGLNTGELFF

j_gene: TRBJ1-1
d_gene: TRBD1
abundance: -
v_gene: TRBV12-5
CDR3nt: TGTGCTAGTGCCGGACAGGCCAACACTGAAGCTTTCTTT
CDR3aa: CASAGQANTEAFF